This T cell receptor (beta chain) was captured by sequencing in a study of OX40 agonist ivuxolimab in advanced cancers. Points from the study as a whole: Among expanded peripheral T cells, antigen specificity went undetermined.

As to this clone: The antigen remains undetermined.

The table came from immunoSEQ multiplex PCR; TCRdb's copy has only in-frame clones and leaves some out. The sample lists 70,000 to 90,000 clones, around 85% occurring once. The receptor was isolated from an adult with an advanced solid tumor such as melanoma, head and neck, liver or kidney cancer. Sequenced material: CD4+ or CD8+ T cells sorted from blood, taken in a trial of the OX40 agonist ivuxolimab.

The CDR3 is CASSLSGRNEQFF. DNA of the CDR3: TGCGCCAGCAGCTTATCAGGGCGCAATGAGCAGTTCTTC. V and J are TRBV5-1 and TRBJ2-1; D perhaps matches TRBD1 (5 bases). V lost 2 bases and J lost 6, with 9 bases in between. Per germline, CDR1 SGHRS and CDR2 YFSETQ. The CDR3 is 13 residues long.